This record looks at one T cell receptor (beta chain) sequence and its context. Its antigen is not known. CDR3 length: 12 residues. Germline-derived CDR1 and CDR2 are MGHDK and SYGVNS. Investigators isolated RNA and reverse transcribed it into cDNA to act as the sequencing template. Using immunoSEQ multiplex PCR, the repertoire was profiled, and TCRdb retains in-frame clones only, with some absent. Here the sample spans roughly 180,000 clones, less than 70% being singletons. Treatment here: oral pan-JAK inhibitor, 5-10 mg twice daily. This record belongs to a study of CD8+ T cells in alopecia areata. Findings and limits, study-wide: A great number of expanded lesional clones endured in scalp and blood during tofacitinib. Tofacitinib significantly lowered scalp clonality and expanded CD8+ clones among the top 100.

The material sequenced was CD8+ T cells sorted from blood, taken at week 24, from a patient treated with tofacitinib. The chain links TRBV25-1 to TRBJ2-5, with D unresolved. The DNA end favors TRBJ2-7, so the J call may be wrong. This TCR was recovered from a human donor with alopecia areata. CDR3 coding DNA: TGTGCCAGCCAGAGAAGACGTTACGAGCAGTACTTC. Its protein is CASQRRRYEQYF.